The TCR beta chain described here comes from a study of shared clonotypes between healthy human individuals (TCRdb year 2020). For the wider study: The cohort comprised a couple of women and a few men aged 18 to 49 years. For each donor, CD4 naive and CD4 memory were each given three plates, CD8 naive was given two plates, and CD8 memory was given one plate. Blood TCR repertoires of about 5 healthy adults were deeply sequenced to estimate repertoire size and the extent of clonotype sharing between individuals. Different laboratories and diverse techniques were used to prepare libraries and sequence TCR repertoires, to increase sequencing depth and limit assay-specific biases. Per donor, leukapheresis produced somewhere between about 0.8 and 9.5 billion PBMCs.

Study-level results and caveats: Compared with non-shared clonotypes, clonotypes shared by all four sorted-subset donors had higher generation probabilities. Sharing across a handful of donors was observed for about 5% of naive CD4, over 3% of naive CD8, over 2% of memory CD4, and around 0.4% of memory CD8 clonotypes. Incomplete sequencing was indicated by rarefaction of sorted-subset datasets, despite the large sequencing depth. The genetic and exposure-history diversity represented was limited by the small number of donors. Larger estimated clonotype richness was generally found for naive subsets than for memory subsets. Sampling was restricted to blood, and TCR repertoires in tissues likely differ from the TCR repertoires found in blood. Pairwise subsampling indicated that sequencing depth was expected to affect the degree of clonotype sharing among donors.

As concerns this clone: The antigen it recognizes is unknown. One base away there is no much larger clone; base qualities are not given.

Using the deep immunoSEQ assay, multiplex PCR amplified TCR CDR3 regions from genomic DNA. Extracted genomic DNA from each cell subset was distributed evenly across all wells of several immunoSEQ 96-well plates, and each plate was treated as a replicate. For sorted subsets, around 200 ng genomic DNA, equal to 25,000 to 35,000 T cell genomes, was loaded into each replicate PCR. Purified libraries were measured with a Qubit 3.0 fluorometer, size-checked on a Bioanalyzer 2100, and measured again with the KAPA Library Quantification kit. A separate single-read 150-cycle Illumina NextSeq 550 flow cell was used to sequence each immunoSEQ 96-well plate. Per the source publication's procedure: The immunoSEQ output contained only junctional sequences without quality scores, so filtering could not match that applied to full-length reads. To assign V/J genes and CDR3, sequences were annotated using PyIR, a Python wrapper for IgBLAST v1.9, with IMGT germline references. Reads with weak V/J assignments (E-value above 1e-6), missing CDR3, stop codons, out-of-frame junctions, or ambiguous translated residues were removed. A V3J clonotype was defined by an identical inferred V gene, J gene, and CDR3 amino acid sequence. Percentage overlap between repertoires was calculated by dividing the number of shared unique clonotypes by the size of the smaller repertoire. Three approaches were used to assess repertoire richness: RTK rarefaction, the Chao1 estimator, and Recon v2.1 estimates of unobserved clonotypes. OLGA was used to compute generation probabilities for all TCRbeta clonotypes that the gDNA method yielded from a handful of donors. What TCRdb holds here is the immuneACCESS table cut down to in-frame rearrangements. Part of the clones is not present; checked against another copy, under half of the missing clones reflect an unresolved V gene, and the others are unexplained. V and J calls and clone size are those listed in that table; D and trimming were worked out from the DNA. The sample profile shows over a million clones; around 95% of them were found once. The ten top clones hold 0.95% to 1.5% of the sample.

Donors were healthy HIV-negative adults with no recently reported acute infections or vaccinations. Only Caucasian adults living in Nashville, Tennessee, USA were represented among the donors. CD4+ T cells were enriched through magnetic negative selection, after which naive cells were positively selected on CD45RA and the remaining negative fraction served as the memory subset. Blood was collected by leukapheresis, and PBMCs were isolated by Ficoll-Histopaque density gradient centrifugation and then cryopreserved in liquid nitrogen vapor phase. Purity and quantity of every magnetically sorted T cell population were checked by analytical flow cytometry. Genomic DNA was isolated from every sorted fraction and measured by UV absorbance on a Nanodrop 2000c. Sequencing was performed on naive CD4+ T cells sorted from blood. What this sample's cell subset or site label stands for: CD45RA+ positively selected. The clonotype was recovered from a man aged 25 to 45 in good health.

CDR3 loop: CASSLVQPGGNYGYTF. DNA sequence: TGTGCCAGCAGCTTGGTACAGCCAGGGGGTAACTATGGCTACACCTTC. The chain joins TRBV5-4 to TRBJ1-2, with 7 central nucleotides matching TRBD1. The germline V gene (reference sequence) yields SGHNT for CDR1 and YYREEE for CDR2. V trim: 0 bases; J trim: 1 base; unmatched bases: 6. The CDR3 sequence holds 16 residues, the cysteine and phenylalanine included. The DNA shown is the 48-base CDR3, in frame from base 1.